Following are 3 T cell receptor beta chains from one sample sequenced in a study of T cells in Graves' hyperthyroidism and ophthalmopathy. There were TCR beta CDR3 regions amplified from RNA transcripts. A set of HTBI primers served as the primers for a first-round RT-PCR of the TCR CDR3. TCRdb fed the multiplex PCR reads into MiXCR, producing one record per CDR3 protein. The sample shows around 97,000 distinct CDR3 sequences, approximately 50% of them seen only once. Sequenced: blood. These receptors were collected from a middle-aged man with Graves' hyperthyroidism.

The rearrangement joins TRBV6-5 to TRBJ2-2, with 8 bases identical to TRBD1. The germline gives CDR1 MNHEY, CDR2 SVGAGI. V gave up 8 bases and J gave up 7 bases; unmatched junction bases: 9. The CDR3 is 14 residues long. The CDR3 sequence is CASSQTGGFGELFF. CDR3 bases: TGTGCCAGCTCACAAACAGGGGGATTCGGGGAGCTGTTTTTT.

In regard to this clonotype: One end of the junction fails to match germline, which may point to a read error. The J gene is TRBJ1-1, the V gene TRBV29-1; 8 bases are a match to TRBD1. There are 14 residues in the CDR3. CDR1 is SQVTM and CDR2 is ANQGSEA in the germline V gene. The CDR3 nucleotides read TGCAGCGTGACAGGGGTTTCCACGAACACTGAAGCTTTTTTT. Its translation is CSVTGVSTNTEAFF.

This chain connects TRBV3-1 to TRBJ2-7, with unresolved D. This CDR3 region has 11 residues. V was cut by 1 base and J by 7 bases, with 5 bases left in between. From germline, CDR1 is LGHDT and CDR2 YNNKEL (reference sequence). The CDR3 loop is CASSQGLEQYV. In DNA, the CDR3 is TGTGCCAGCAGCCAAGGACTTGAGCAGTACGTC.